Below are 2 T cell receptor beta chains sequenced from a single sample in a study of blood T cell repertoires in COVID-19. Profiling relied on immunoSEQ multiplex PCR, and the TCRdb table lists in-frame clones only, not all of them. The sample holds a few hundred thousand clones, 85% seen once. The specimen sequenced was peripheral blood. The source of these receptors is a woman under 30 with acute or convalescent COVID-19.

The V gene is TRBV2, the J gene TRBJ2-3; D is perhaps TRBD2 (6 bases). CDR3 length: 16 residues. Germline V gives CDR1 SNHLY, CDR2 FYNNEI. V was trimmed by 4 bases and J by 1 base, leaving 15 bases between them. The CDR3 loop reads CASSALSPSGTDTQYF. CDR3 DNA: TGTGCCAGCAGTGCCCTCTCCCCTAGCGGCACAGATACGCAGTATTTT.

The CDR3 spells CASSPPILAGVGETQYF. The CDR3 DNA sequence: TGTGCCAGCAGTCCCCCGATACTAGCGGGAGTAGGGGAGACCCAGTACTTC. The gene calls are TRBV6-6 and TRBJ2-5; 11 nucleotides line up with TRBD2. Germline lookup yields CDR1 MNHNY and CDR2 SVGAGI (reference sequence). The CDR3 sequence is 17 residues long. J was trimmed by 5 bases and V by 5 bases; bases with no gene match: 13.